These 15 T cell receptor beta chains were sequenced from one sample in a study of OX40 agonist ivuxolimab in advanced cancers. This table comes from immunoSEQ multiplex PCR, and its TCRdb copy is limited to in-frame clones, with some not included. In the table there are 55,000 to 75,000 clones, about 82% of which are singletons. Source: CD4+ or CD8+ T cells sorted from blood, taken in a trial of the OX40 agonist ivuxolimab. These receptors were collected from an adult with an advanced solid tumor such as melanoma, head and neck, liver or kidney cancer.

The chain has TRBV7-2 and TRBJ2-6, with D tentatively TRBD2 (5 bases). Trimming removed 0 bases from V and 4 bases from J, with 10 bases in between. Germline V gives CDR1 SGHTA, CDR2 FQGNSA. This CDR3 comprises 16 residues. CDR3 residues: CASSLASGSGANVLTF. In DNA form, the CDR3 reads TGTGCCAGCAGCTTAGCATCGGGGTCAGGGGCCAACGTCCTGACTTTC.

The chain has TRBV7-2 and TRBJ1-1, with TRBD1 identical over 7 bases. This CDR3 is 13 amino acids long. Germline CDR1 and CDR2: SGHTA and FQGNSA. With 3 bases clipped from V and 7 bases from J, the junction kept 5 bases outside the gene matches. CDR3 DNA sequence: TGTGCCAGCAGCTTTCGGCAGGGGGGTGAAGCTTTCTTT. Protein product: CASSFRQGGEAFF.

This chain joins TRBV2 and TRBJ1-3, with D tentatively TRBD1 (5 bases). Germline-derived CDR1 and CDR2 are SNHLY and FYNNEI. This CDR3 contains 14 residues. V lost 6 bases, J lost 1 base, and 10 bases lay in between. The chain's CDR3 is CASSARGSGNTIYF. The DNA of the CDR3 is TGTGCCAGCAGCGCCCGGGGGTCTGGAAACACCATATATTTT.

The genes are TRBV9 and TRBJ2-2; 14 bases match TRBD2. The ends lost 3 bases at V and 5 bases at J; junction bases unmatched: 0. Germline V gives CDR1 SGDLS, CDR2 YYNGEE. The CDR3 spans 15 residues. DNA of the CDR3: TGTGCCAGCAGCGGGACTAGCGGGGGGACCGGGGAGCTGTTTTTT. Translation gives CASSGTSGGTGELFF.

The rearrangement uses TRBV7-9 and TRBJ2-3; 8 bases match TRBD1. Germline trimming cut 5 bases from V and 1 base from J; bases unmatched to any gene: 11. Germline V CDR1 and CDR2: SEHNR, FQNEAQ (reference sequence). The CDR3 covers 17 residues. CDR3 bases: TGTGCCAGCAGCCTGTCTCGGACAGGGATTGGCACAGATACGCAGTATTTT. It codes for CASSLSRTGIGTDTQYF. The full variable domain, rest sourced from reference TRBV7-9 and TRBJ2-3, is DTGVSQNPRHKITKRGQNVTFRCDPISEHNRLYWYRQTLGQGPEFLTYFQNEAQLEKSRLLSDRFSAERPKGSFSTLEIQRTEQGDSAMYLCASSLSRTGIGTDTQYFGPGTRLTVL.

The gene calls are TRBV11-2 and TRBJ2-3; no reliable D call. V lost 5 bases to trimming and J lost 1 base, with 13 bases between them. Germline V lookup: CDR1 SGHAT, CDR2 FQNNGV. The CDR3 runs to 15 residues. The CDR3 reads CASSPRVKGTDTQYF. Written as DNA, the CDR3 is TGTGCCAGCAGCCCACGGGTTAAGGGCACAGATACGCAGTATTTT.

The CDR3 sequence is CAGSRVDVRNTEAFF. CDR3 DNA sequence: TGTGCCGGTAGCAGGGTAGACGTGCGGAACACTGAAGCTTTCTTT. The genes are TRBV7-9 and TRBJ1-1; D is perhaps TRBD1 (5 bases). This CDR3 contains 15 residues. V was clipped by 11 bases and J by 1 base, with 20 bases between them. The germline gives CDR1 SEHNR, CDR2 FQNEAQ (reference sequence).

CDR3 amino acids: CASSPGTKNQPQHF. CDR3 DNA sequence: TGTGCCAGTAGCCCCGGGACAAAGAATCAGCCCCAGCATTTT. The chain couples TRBV19 to TRBJ1-5, with D maybe TRBD1 (6 bases). Germline loops: CDR1 LNHDA, CDR2 SQIVND (reference sequence). The CDR3 runs 14 residues. The V and J ends lost 6 bases and 4 bases respectively, with 13 bases between them.

The chain recombines TRBV5-1 with TRBJ1-6; 9 nucleotides match TRBD1. The CDR3 contains 15 residues. CDR1 is SGHRS and CDR2 is YFSETQ in the germline V gene. Trimming at V came to 0 bases and at J to 7 bases, leaving 2 bases not matched to a gene. The chain's CDR3 is CASSLAGTGNSPLHF. Here the CDR3 DNA reads TGCGCCAGCAGCTTGGCCGGGACAGGGAATTCACCCCTCCACTTT.

The chain joins TRBV6-6 to TRBJ2-1, with TRBD1 matching over 11 bases. V dropped 5 bases and J dropped 7; count of bases not matched to a gene: 4. Germline V gene sequence: CDR1 MNHNY, CDR2 SVGAGI (reference sequence). This CDR3 contains 14 residues. The CDR3 nucleotides are TGTGCCAGCAGTGGACAGGGGGCGCGTAATGAGCAGTTCTTC. Residues: CASSGQGARNEQFF.

The rearrangement uses TRBV6-5 and TRBJ1-4, with 9 bases aligning to TRBD1. The CDR3 has 15 residues. Germline V gene sequence: CDR1 MNHEY, CDR2 SVGAGI. V was pared by 0 bases and J by 5 bases, with 1 base of the junction left unmatched. The CDR3 DNA sequence: TGTGCCAGCAGTTACTCAGGGACAGGGAATGAAAAACTGTTTTTT. It encodes CASSYSGTGNEKLFF.

This clone has just one count. The V call is TRBV15, the J call TRBJ2-4; the D is unclear. CDR1 is LNHNV and CDR2 is YYDKDF in the germline V gene (reference sequence). This CDR3 comprises 15 residues. V lost 0 bases, J lost 0 bases, and 6 bases lay in between. CDR3 protein: CATSRDGLAKNIQYF. The DNA for the CDR3 is TGTGCCACCAGCAGAGACGGGTTAGCCAAAAACATTCAGTACTTC.

V is TRBV5-1 and J is TRBJ2-7; the D gene is possibly TRBD1 (5 bases). Looked up from germline, CDR1 is SGHRS and CDR2 is YFSETQ. The CDR3 is 16 amino acids. V was trimmed by 3 bases and J by 1 base, leaving 17 bases between them. The CDR3 loop is CASSYLQAPLSYEQYF. DNA for the CDR3: TGCGCCAGCAGCTATTTACAGGCCCCTCTTTCCTACGAGCAGTACTTC.

V gene TRBV5-4 combines with J gene TRBJ2-3, with D perhaps TRBD1 (6 bases). The V gene lost 4 bases and the J gene lost 0 bases, with 12 bases spanning the gap. The germline gives CDR1 SGHNT, CDR2 YYREEE (reference sequence). CDR3 length: 15 amino acids. The CDR3 protein is CASSARTDSTDTQYF. CDR3 bases: TGTGCCAGCAGCGCTAGGACAGATAGCACAGATACGCAGTATTTT.

In its sample, this clone was seen a few times. This chain connects TRBV5-6 to TRBJ2-5, with D unclear. Germline V gene lookup returns CDR1 SGHDT and CDR2 YYEEEE. Trimming removed 1 base at V and 2 bases at J, with 6 bases between. The CDR3 spans 13 residues. CDR3 sequence: CASSLSMQETQYF. For the CDR3, the DNA is TGTGCCAGCAGCTTGTCCATGCAAGAGACCCAGTACTTC. The full variable domain, in which reference TRBV5-6 and TRBJ2-5 provide the parts outside the CDR3, is DAGVTQSPTHLIKTRGQQVTLRCSPKSGHDTVSWYQQALGQGPQFIFQYYEEEERQRGNFPDRFSGHQFPNYSSELNVNALLLGDSALYLCASSLSMQETQYFGPGTRLLVL.